Below, 24 T cell receptor beta chains from the same sample are listed, as sequenced in a study of CXCR3-negative and CXCR3-positive naive CD8 T cells (dated by TCRdb to between 2019 and 2020). What the work shows at the level of the full study, not this receptor alone: TRB CDR3s from CXCR3-positive naive cells showed higher hydrophobicity (lower Kidera factor 4), lower energy, and higher strength and volume indices than CXCR3-negative naive cells.

For these TCRs, the target antigens are not known. TCRdb lists the instrument as NextSeq 550. The Human TCR Profiling Kit (MiLaboratory) was used to prepare UMI-labeled 5' RACE TRB cDNA libraries. Reprocessed by TCRdb, the reads give a single entry per CDR3 protein sequence, without DNA. The data table for this sample lists about 130,000 distinct CDR3 sequences. Together, the top ten hold 0.41% of the sample. The sequenced material came from naive CXCR3+ CD8+ T cells from blood. The intended sense of this specimen's cell subset or site label: CD45RO-CCR7+CD27+CD95- naive CD8+ T cells expressing CXCR3 (TNR3+). These TCRs come from a human donor in good health. Some clones in this sample may be carry-over from other donors' samples.

V and J are TRBV24-1 and TRBJ2-5; with no DNA, the TCRdb D assignment of TRBD1 cannot be verified. In germline, CDR1 is KGHDR, CDR2 SFDVKD. The CDR3 is 14 residues long. CDR3 region: CATSEGQFWGTQYF.

J is TRBJ2-5 and V is TRBV5-6; lacking DNA, the TRBD2 call made by TCRdb goes unchecked. This CDR3 spans 14 amino acids. Germline V gives CDR1 SGHDT, CDR2 YYEEEE. The CDR3 loop reads CASSWGGLGETQYF.

The J gene is TRBJ1-4, the V gene TRBV28; the TRBD1 assignment by TCRdb is unverifiable without DNA. CDR1 and CDR2 (germline): MDHEN, SYDVKM. This CDR3 comprises 14 residues. This CDR3 is CASSHDRYNEKLFF.

V gene TRBV7-2 combines with J gene TRBJ2-3; TCRdb's D gene call, TRBD2, goes unchecked for lack of DNA. Germline values: CDR1 SGHTA, CDR2 FQGNSA. CDR3 length: 17 residues. The chain's CDR3 is CASSSPGTSGRTDTQYF.

This rearrangement joins TRBV29-1 to TRBJ1-4; no DNA is available, so the TRBD1 call from TCRdb remains unchecked. The CDR3 is made up of 12 amino acids. Per germline, CDR1 SQVTM and CDR2 ANQGSEA. The chain's CDR3 is CSVTGGDEKLFF.

The chain is built from TRBV6-1 and TRBJ2-1; TCRdb selects TRBD2, and the lack of DNA leaves this call unchecked. The CDR3 spans 17 residues. Germline V gene lookup returns CDR1 MNHNS and CDR2 SASEGT. CDR3: CASREERAGSSYNEKFF.

The chain employs TRBV6-7 and TRBJ2-7; no DNA is available, so the TRBD1 call from TCRdb remains unchecked. TRBV6-7 falls under the ORF class, with uncertain function. The CDR3 spans 13 residues. The chain's CDR3 is CASSHRGPYEQYF.

The rearrangement links TRBV6-6 to TRBJ2-5; TCRdb gives TRBD2 as the D gene, but with no DNA this cannot be confirmed. The germline CDR1 and CDR2 sequences are MNHNY and SVGAGI (reference sequence). The CDR3 runs 15 residues. CDR3 sequence: CASSSEREVIETQYF.

This rearrangement joins TRBV4-3 to TRBJ2-1; TCRdb lists TRBD2, though no DNA is available to test this call. This CDR3 is 16 amino acids long. Per germline, CDR1 LGHNA and CDR2 YSLEER. CDR3 amino acids: CASSHIAGGTYNEQFF.

The chain joins TRBV28 to TRBJ2-2; no DNA is available, so the TRBD1 call from TCRdb remains unchecked. The CDR3 length is 15 residues. From germline, CDR1 is MDHEN and CDR2 SYDVKM. CDR3 sequence reads: CASRETGTNTGELFF.

The J gene is TRBJ2-1, the V gene TRBV15; the D call from TCRdb, TRBD2, cannot be confirmed without DNA. This CDR3 has 17 residues. CDR1 LNHNV and CDR2 YYDKDF come from the germline V gene (reference sequence). The CDR3 protein is CATSRDGAGGGYNEQFF.

The chain couples TRBV7-3 to TRBJ1-6. The CDR3 is 15 amino acids. The germline CDR1 and CDR2 sequences are SGHTA and FQGTGA. This chain's CDR3 is CASSSADGPSSPLHF. The complete variable domain, with remaining parts taken from reference TRBV7-3 and TRBJ1-6, reads GAGVSQTPSNKVTEKGKYVELRCDPISGHTALYWYRQSLGQGPEFLIYFQGTGAADDSGLPNDRFFAVRPEGSVSTLKIQRTERGDSAVYLCASSSADGPSSPLHFGNGTRLTVT.

The V and J genes are TRBV4-1 and TRBJ2-3; TCRdb calls TRBD2, which cannot be checked without DNA. Germline V gives CDR1 MGHRA, CDR2 YSYEKL. The CDR3 has 18 amino acids. The CDR3 spells CASSPGRSSWDITDTQYF.

The genes are TRBV9 and TRBJ2-1; TCRdb proposes TRBD1, but this gene call is untestable without DNA. Germline CDR1 reads SGDLS; CDR2 reads YYNGEE. The CDR3 spans 15 residues. This CDR3 reads CASSPQDGGYNEQFF.

J is TRBJ2-3 and V is TRBV12-3 or TRBV12-4; without DNA, the TCRdb call of TRBD2 cannot be checked. The CDR3 length is 17 residues. CDR3: CASSSLGWEVGTDTQYF.

This chain joins TRBV4-1 and TRBJ1-2. CDR1 MGHRA and CDR2 YSYEKL come from the germline V gene. This CDR3 has 15 amino acids. This CDR3 is CASSQDARDHYGYTF.

The chain uses TRBV27 and TRBJ2-3; TCRdb indicates TRBD1, and absent DNA this call remains unverified. CDR3 size: 14 residues. CDR1 and CDR2 from the germline V gene are MNHEY and SMNVEV (reference sequence). The CDR3 loop reads CASKLGGRADTQYF.

The rearrangement uses TRBV29-1 and TRBJ2-2; checking the TCRdb D call of TRBD1 is not possible without DNA. Germline CDR1 reads SQVTM; CDR2 reads ANQGSEA. The CDR3 is made up of 11 amino acids. The CDR3 loop is CSVGGAGELFF.

The chain carries TRBV4-2 and TRBJ2-3; the D gene TCRdb calls, TRBD1, cannot be checked with no DNA. Germline V gene sequence: CDR1 LGHNA, CDR2 YNFKEQ. The CDR3 has 15 amino acids. CDR3 protein: CASSQYYGGTDTQYF.

This chain joins TRBV11-2 and TRBJ2-7; as DNA is missing, the TRBD2 call by TCRdb cannot be tested. In germline, CDR1 is SGHAT, CDR2 FQNNGV. This CDR3 has 16 residues. The CDR3 spells CASSPPGAGGRYEQYF.

The genes are TRBV7-6 and TRBJ2-5. Germline V CDR1 and CDR2: SGHVS, FNYEAQ. The CDR3 is 14 amino acids. CDR3: CASSLSGSQETQYF.

This chain connects TRBV19 to TRBJ2-1; TCRdb's D call of TRBD1 is untestable without DNA. The CDR3 is made up of 15 amino acids. Germline assignment: CDR1 LNHDA and CDR2 SQIVND (reference sequence). CDR3 amino acids: CASSETDSPYNEQFF.

This chain's CDR3 is CASSQDRAISPLHF. V gene TRBV4-1 combines with J gene TRBJ1-6; absent DNA, TCRdb's TRBD1 call cannot be checked. Per germline, CDR1 MGHRA and CDR2 YSYEKL. This CDR3 spans 14 amino acids.

The rearrangement joins TRBV7-9 to TRBJ1-6; TCRdb calls TRBD1, which cannot be checked without DNA. The CDR3 loop spans 15 amino acids. In germline, CDR1 is SEHNR, CDR2 FQNEAQ (reference sequence). The CDR3 reads CASNPENSYNSPLHF.